This T cell receptor beta chain stems from a study of identifying expanded T cells in peripheral blood. Looked up from germline, CDR1 is SGHNT and CDR2 is YENEEA. V lost 0 bases and J 8 bases, leaving 10 bases between the germline ends. This CDR3 spans 14 amino acids. The method was immunoSEQ multiplex PCR; TCRdb's version includes in-frame clones alone and lacks a portion of them. The table shows roughly 86,000 clones, with 80% to 90% occurring only once. Sample: blood. The TCR was taken from a person aged 18 to 75 in good health. The chain recombines TRBV11-3 with TRBJ2-2; D unresolved. CDR3 residues: CASSLDLQRGELFF. The CDR3 bases are TGTGCCAGCAGCTTAGATCTTCAACGTGGGGAGCTGTTTTTT. Using reference TRBV11-3 and TRBJ2-2 for the parts outside the CDR3, the full variable domain is EAGVVQSPRYKIIEKKQPVAFWCNPISGHNTLYWYLQNLGQGPELLIRYENEEAVDDSQLPKDRFSAERLKGVDSTLKIQPAELGDSAVYLCASSLDLQRGELFFGEGSRLTVL.